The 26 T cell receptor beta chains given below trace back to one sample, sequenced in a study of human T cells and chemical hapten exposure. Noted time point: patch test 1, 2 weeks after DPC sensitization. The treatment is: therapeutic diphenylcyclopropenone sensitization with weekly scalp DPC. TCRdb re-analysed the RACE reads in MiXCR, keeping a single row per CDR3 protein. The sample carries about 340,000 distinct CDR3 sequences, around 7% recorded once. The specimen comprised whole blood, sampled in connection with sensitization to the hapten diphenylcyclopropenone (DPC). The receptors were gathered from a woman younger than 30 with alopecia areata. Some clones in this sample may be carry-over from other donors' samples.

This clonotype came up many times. The CDR3 sequence is CASSLTGTGYTEAFF. Written as DNA, the CDR3 is TGCGCCAGCAGCTTAACCGGGACAGGGTACACTGAAGCTTTCTTT. The J gene is TRBJ1-1, the V gene TRBV5-1, with TRBD1 matching over 9 bases. J lost 3 bases, V lost 2 bases, and 5 bases had no gene match. CDR3 length: 15 residues. Looked up from germline, CDR1 is SGHRS and CDR2 is YFSETQ.

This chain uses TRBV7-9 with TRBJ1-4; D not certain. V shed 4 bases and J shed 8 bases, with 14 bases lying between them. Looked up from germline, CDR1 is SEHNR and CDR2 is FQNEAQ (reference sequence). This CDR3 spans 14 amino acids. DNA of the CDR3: TGTGCCAGCAGCTCCCCCGAGACGCCCGAAAAACTGTTTTTT. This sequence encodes CASSSPETPEKLFF.

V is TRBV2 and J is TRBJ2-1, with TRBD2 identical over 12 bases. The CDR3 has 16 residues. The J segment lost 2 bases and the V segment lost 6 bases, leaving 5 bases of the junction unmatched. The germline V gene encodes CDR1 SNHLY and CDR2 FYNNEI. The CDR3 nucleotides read TGTGCCAGCAGGTCGACTAGCGGGGGACCCTACAATGAGCAGTTCTTC. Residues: CASRSTSGGPYNEQFF.

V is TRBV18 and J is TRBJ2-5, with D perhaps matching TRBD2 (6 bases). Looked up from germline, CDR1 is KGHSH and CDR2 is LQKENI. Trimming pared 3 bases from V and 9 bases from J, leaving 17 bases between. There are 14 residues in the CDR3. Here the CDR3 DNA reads TGTGCCAGCTCACCCGGCGCGGGGCAAGGGGCCCAGTACTTC. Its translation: CASSPGAGQGAQYF. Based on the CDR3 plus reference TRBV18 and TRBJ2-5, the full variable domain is NAGVMQNPRHLVRRRGQEARLRCSPMKGHSHVYWYRQLPEEGLKFMVYLQKENIIDESGMPKERFSAEFPKEGPSILRIQQVVRGDSAAYFCASSPGAGQGAQYFGPGTRLLVL.

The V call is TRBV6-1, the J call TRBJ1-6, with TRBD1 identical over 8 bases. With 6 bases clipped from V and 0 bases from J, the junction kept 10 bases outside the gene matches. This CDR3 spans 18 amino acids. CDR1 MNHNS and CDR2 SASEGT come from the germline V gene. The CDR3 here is CASSWGQAASSYNSPLHF. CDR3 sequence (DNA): TGTGCCAGCAGCTGGGGACAGGCCGCGAGCTCCTATAATTCACCCCTCCACTTT.

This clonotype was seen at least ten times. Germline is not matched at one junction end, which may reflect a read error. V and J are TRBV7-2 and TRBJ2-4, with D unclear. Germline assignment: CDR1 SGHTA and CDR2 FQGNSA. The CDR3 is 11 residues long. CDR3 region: CASSFRYDMHF. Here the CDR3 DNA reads TGTGCCAGCAGCTTTCGATACGATATGCACTTC.

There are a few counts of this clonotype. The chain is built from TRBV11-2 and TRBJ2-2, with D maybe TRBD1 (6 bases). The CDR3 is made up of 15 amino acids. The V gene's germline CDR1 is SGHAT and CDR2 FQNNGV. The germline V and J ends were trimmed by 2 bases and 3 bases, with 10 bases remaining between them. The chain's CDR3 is CASSLWGLDTGELFF. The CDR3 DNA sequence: TGTGCCAGCAGCTTATGGGGGCTGGACACCGGGGAGCTGTTTTTT.

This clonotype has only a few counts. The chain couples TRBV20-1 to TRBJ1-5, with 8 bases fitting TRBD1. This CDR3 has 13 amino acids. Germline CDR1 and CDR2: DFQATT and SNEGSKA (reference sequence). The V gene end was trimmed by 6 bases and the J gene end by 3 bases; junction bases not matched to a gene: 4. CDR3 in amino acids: CSATDRVNQPQHF. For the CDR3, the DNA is TGCAGTGCGACGGACAGGGTCAATCAGCCCCAGCATTTT.

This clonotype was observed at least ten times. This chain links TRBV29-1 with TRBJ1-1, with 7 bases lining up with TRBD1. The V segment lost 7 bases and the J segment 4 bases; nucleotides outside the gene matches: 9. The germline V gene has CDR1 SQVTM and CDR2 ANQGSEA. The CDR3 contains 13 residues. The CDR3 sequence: CSGLGRGATEAFF. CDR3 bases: TGCAGCGGGCTGGGCAGGGGGGCCACTGAAGCTTTCTTT. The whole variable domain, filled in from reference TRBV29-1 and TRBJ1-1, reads SAVISQKPSRDICQRGTSLTIQCQVDSQVTMMFWYRQQPGQSLTLIATANQGSEATYESGFVIDKFPISRPNLTFSTLTVSNMSPEDSSIYLCSGLGRGATEAFFGQGTRLTVV.

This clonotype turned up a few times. This CDR3 reads CASSVFTGELFF. CDR3 nucleotides: TGTGCCAGCAGTGTATTCACCGGGGAGCTGTTTTTT. This chain joins TRBV2 and TRBJ2-2; unclear D gene. The CDR3 has 12 residues. The V and J ends lost 4 bases and 4 bases respectively, with 4 bases between them. Germline CDR1 reads SNHLY; CDR2 reads FYNNEI.

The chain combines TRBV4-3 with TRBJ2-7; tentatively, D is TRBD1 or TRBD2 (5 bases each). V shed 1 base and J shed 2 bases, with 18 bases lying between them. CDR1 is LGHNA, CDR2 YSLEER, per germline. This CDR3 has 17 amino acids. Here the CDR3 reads CASSQVISWDPPYEQYF. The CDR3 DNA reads TGCGCCAGCAGCCAAGTTATCAGTTGGGACCCCCCCTACGAGCAGTACTTC.

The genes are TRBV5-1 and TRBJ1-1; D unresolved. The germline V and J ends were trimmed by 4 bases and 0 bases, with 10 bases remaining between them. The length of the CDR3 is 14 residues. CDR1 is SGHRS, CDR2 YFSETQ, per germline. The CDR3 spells CASSVDGLNTEAFF. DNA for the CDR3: TGCGCCAGCAGCGTGGACGGGCTGAACACTGAAGCTTTCTTT.

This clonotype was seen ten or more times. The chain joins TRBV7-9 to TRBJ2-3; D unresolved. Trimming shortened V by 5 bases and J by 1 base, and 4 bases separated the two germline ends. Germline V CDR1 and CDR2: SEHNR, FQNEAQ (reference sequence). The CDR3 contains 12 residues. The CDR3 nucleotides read TGTGCCAGCAGCGCGGGCACAGATACGCAGTATTTT. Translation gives CASSAGTDTQYF.

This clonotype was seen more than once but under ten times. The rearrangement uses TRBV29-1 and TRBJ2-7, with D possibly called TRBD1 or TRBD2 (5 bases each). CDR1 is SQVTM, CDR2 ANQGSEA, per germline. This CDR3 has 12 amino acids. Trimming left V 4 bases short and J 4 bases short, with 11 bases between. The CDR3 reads CSVVTEGYEQYF. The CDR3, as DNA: TGCAGCGTTGTTACCGAGGGGTACGAGCAGTACTTC.

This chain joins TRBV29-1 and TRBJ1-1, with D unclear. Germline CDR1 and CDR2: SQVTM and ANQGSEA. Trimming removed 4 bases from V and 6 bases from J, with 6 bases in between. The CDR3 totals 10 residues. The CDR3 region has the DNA TGCAGCGTTGGTGGACCTGAAGCTTTCTTT. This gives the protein CSVGGPEAFF.

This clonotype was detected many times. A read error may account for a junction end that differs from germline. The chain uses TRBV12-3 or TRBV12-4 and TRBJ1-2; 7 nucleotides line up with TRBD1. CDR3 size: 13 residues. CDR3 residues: CASSLAGGYGYTF. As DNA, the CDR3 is TGTGCCAGCAGCTTAGCAGGGGGCTATGGCTACACCTTC.

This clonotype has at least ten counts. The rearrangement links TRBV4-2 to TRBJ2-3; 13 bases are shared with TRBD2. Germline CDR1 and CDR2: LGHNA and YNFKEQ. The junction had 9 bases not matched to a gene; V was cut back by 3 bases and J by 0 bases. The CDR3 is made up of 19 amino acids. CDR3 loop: CASSQRGTSGVDSTDTQYF. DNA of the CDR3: TGTGCCAGCAGCCAGAGAGGGACTAGCGGGGTGGATAGCACAGATACGCAGTATTTT.

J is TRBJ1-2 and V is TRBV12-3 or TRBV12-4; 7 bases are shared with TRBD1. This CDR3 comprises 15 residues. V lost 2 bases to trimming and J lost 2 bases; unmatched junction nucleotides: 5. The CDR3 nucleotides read TGTGCCAGCAGTTTAACCGGGACAGACAACTATGGCTACACCTTC. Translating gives CASSLTGTDNYGYTF.

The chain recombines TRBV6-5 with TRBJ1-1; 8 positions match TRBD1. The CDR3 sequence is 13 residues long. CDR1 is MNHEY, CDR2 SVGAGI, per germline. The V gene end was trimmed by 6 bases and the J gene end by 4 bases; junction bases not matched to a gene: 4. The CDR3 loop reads CASRATGVTEAFF. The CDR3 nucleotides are TGTGCCAGCAGGGCGACAGGGGTCACTGAAGCTTTCTTT.

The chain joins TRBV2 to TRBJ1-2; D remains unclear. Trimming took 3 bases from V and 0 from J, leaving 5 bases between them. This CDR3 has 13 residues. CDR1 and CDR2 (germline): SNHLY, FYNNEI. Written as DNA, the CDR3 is TGTGCCAGCAGTGACGTAGCTAACTATGGCTACACCTTC. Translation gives CASSDVANYGYTF. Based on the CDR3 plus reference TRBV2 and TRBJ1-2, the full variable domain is EPEVTQTPSHQVTQMGQEVILRCVPISNHLYFYWYRQILGQKVEFLVSFYNNEISEKSEIFDDQFSVERPDGSNFTLKIRSTKLEDSAMYFCASSDVANYGYTFGSGTRLTVV.

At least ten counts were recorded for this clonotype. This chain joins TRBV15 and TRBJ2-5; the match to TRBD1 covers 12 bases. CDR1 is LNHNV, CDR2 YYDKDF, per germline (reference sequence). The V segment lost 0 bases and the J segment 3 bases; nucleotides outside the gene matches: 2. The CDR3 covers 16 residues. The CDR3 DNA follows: TGTGCCACCAGCAGAGATGGGACAGGGGGCAAAGAGACCCAGTACTTC. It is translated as CATSRDGTGGKETQYF.

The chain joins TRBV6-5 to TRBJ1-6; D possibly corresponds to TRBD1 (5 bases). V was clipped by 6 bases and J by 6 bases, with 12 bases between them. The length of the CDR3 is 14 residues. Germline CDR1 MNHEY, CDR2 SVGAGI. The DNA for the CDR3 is TGTGCCAGCAGCACCGGACAAATTAATTCACCCCTCCACTTT. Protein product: CASSTGQINSPLHF.

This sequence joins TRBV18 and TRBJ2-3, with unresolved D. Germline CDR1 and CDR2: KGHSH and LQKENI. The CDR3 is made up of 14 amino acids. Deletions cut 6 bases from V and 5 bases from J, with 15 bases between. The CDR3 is CASSPNLRGDTQYF. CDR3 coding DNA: TGTGCCAGCTCCCCCAATCTACGAGGAGATACGCAGTATTTT.

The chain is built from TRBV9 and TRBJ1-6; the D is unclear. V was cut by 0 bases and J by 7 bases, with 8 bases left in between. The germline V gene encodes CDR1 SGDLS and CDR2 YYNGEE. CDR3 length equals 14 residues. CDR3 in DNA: TGTGCCAGCAGCGTAGCTGGGGTAAATTCACCCCTCCACTTT. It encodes CASSVAGVNSPLHF.

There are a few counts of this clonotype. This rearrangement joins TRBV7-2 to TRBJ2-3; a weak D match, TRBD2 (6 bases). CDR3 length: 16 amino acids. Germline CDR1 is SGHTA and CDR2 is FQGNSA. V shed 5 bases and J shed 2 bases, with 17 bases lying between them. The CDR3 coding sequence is TGTGCCAGCAGCGGCGGGGATTGGCGACTCACAGATACGCAGTATTTT. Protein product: CASSGGDWRLTDTQYF.

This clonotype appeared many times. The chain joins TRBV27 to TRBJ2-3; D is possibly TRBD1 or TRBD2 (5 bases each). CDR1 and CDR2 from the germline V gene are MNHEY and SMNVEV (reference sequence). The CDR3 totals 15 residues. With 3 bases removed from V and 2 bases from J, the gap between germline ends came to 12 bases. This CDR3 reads CASSLWPGPTDTQYF. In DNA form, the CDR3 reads TGTGCCAGCAGTTTGTGGCCGGGACCCACAGATACGCAGTATTTT.